Listed here is a single TCR beta chain. The antigen remains unidentified. This sample is drawn from a study of cytomegalovirus exposure and HLA in healthy donors. Whole-study results and caveats: Published work reported that the classifier diagnosed cytomegalovirus status with high specificity and sensitivity.

The PCR ran on 60 Vbeta and 13 Jbeta primers. Generated by immunoSEQ multiplex PCR, the TCRdb table keeps only in-frame clones and is missing some. Here the sample spans about 160,000 clones, roughly 80% being singletons. The V and J ends lost 1 base and 8 bases, in that order; junction bases with no gene match: 9. Per the germline V gene, CDR1 is SGHRS and CDR2 is YFSETQ. This CDR3 has 15 amino acids. Sequencing was carried out using PBMCs. The sequence was collected from a man between 18 and 29 years old in good health and CMV-seronegative. The chain uses TRBV5-1 and TRBJ2-1; 7 bases map to TRBD1. CDR3 amino acids: CASSLTGASSDEQFF. Written as DNA, the CDR3 is TGCGCCAGCAGCTTGACAGGGGCCTCCTCGGATGAGCAGTTCTTC. The full variable domain, with the rest looked up from reference TRBV5-1 and TRBJ2-1, is KAGVTQTPRYLIKTRGQQVTLSCSPISGHRSVSWYQQTPGQGLQFLFEYFSETQRNKGNFPGRFSGRQFSNSRSEMNVSTLELGDSALYLCASSLTGASSDEQFFGPGTRLTVL.